This T cell receptor beta chain was captured by sequencing in a study of cytomegalovirus exposure and HLA in healthy donors. PCR used 60 Vbeta primers and 13 Jbeta primers. Method: immunoSEQ multiplex PCR; TCRdb's copy keeps in-frame clones and lacks some. The repertoire has 150,000 to 200,000 clones, roughly 86% of them found once; the top ten carry under 5%. Trimming took off 5 bases at V and 0 bases at J, with 14 bases between the two ends. Germline values: CDR1 SGDLS, CDR2 YYNGEE. This CDR3 has 16 amino acids. The chain has TRBV9 and TRBJ1-4; D is undetermined. The clonotype was recovered from a girl aged 5-17 years in good health and CMV-seropositive. The material sequenced was PBMCs. CDR3 amino acids: CASSYGRGATNEKLFF. The CDR3 nucleotides read TGTGCCAGCAGTTATGGACGGGGTGCAACTAATGAAAAACTGTTTTTT.